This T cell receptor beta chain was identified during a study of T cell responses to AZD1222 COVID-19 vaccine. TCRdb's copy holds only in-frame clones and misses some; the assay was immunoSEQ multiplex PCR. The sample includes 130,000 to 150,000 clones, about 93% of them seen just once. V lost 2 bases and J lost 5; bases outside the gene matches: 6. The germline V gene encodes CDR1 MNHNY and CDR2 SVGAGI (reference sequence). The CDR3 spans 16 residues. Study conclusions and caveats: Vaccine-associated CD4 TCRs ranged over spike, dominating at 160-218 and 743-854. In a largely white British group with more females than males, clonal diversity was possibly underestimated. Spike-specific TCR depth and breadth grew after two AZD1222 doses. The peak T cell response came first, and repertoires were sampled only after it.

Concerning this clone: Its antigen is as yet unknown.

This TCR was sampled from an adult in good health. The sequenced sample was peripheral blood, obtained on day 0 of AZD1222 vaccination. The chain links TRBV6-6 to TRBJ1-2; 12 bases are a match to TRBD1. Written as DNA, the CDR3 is TGTGCCAGCAGTTACGGGACAGGGGGCGCGAAGTATGGCTACACCTTC. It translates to CASSYGTGGAKYGYTF.